Presented here are 24 T cell receptor beta chains from one specimen sequenced in a study of blood T cell repertoires in COVID-19. Clones were sequenced by immunoSEQ multiplex PCR, and TCRdb holds only the in-frame ones, with some missing. The sample shows over 150,000 clones, just under 85% of them seen only once. Sequencing used peripheral blood. The receptors shown here come from a woman aged 80 or older with COVID-19, enrolled during active disease.

This CDR3 is CASSPPRQTINYGYTF. The CDR3, as DNA: TGTGCCAGCAGTCCCCCCCGACAGACAATTAACTATGGCTACACCTTC. This rearrangement joins TRBV28 to TRBJ1-2; possibly TRBD1 for D (5 bases). Germline CDR1 and CDR2: MDHEN and SYDVKM. This CDR3 is 16 amino acids long. V was clipped by 5 bases and J by 1 base, with 17 bases between them.

The rearrangement uses TRBV28 and TRBJ2-1, with 10 nucleotides matching TRBD2. This CDR3 has 16 amino acids. CDR1 is MDHEN, CDR2 SYDVKM, per germline. V gave up 4 bases and J gave up 4 bases; unmatched junction bases: 7. DNA of the CDR3: TGTGCCAGCAGTTCCTCCGGGACTAGCGTGTACAATGAGCAGTTCTTC. Translation: CASSSSGTSVYNEQFF. The whole variable domain, remainder taken from reference TRBV28 and TRBJ2-1, is DVKVTQSSRYLVKRTGEKVFLECVQDMDHENMFWYRQDPGLGLRLIYFSYDVKMKEKGDIPEGYSVSREKKERFSLILESASTNQTSMYLCASSSSGTSVYNEQFFGPGTRLTVL.

The V gene is TRBV29-1, the J gene TRBJ2-7; 8 nucleotides agree with TRBD1. V shed 1 base and J 5 bases; nucleotides not matched to a gene: 1. This CDR3 is built from 12 residues. Germline V gives CDR1 SQVTM, CDR2 ANQGSEA. The CDR3 region has the DNA TGCAGCGTTGAAGTGGACAGGGACGAGCAGTACTTC. Translating gives CSVEVDRDEQYF.

This chain links TRBV7-9 with TRBJ1-6; no reliable D call. The CDR3 is made up of 16 amino acids. Trimming pared 5 bases from V and 7 bases from J, leaving 18 bases between. Looked up from germline, CDR1 is SEHNR and CDR2 is FQNEAQ (reference sequence). CDR3 amino acids: CASSLRPVELNSPLHF. The CDR3 coding sequence is TGTGCCAGCAGCCTACGACCGGTCGAACTAAATTCACCCCTCCACTTT.

The rearrangement joins TRBV20-1 to TRBJ2-7; D unclear. The CDR3 consists of 12 residues. Trimming left V 3 bases short and J 3 bases short, with 9 bases between. Germline CDR1 and CDR2: DFQATT and SNEGSKA (reference sequence). DNA for the CDR3: TGCAGTGCTAGTGACCGCGGCTACGAGCAGTACTTC. Translation gives CSASDRGYEQYF.

This chain joins TRBV27 and TRBJ1-3, with D possibly matching TRBD1 (5 bases). CDR1 and CDR2 from the germline V gene are MNHEY and SMNVEV (reference sequence). Trimming took off 6 bases at V and 0 bases at J, with 12 bases between the two ends. The CDR3 is 15 residues long. Written as DNA, the CDR3 is TGTGCCAGCAGACCGGGGGGAACCTCTGGAAACACCATATATTTT. Protein: CASRPGGTSGNTIYF.

The chain combines TRBV15 with TRBJ1-5, with 9 bases lining up with TRBD1. The length of the CDR3 is 20 residues. V was clipped by 8 bases and J by 2 bases; unmatched bases: 22. The germline CDR1 and CDR2 sequences are LNHNV and YYDKDF (reference sequence). The CDR3 sequence: CATELLPGTGWLGGNQPQHF. CDR3 nucleotide sequence: TGTGCCACCGAACTTCTCCCCGGGACAGGGTGGCTAGGGGGCAATCAGCCCCAGCATTTT. The entire variable domain, with the rest obtained from reference TRBV15 and TRBJ1-5, is as follows: DAMVIQNPRYQVTQFGKPVTLSCSQTLNHNVMYWYQQKSSQAPKLLFHYYDKDFNNEADTPDNFQSRRPNTSFCFLDIRSPGLGDTAMYLCATELLPGTGWLGGNQPQHFGDGTRLSIL.

The genes are TRBV4-1 and TRBJ2-2; D might be TRBD1 (6 bases). The germline V and J ends were trimmed by 4 bases and 4 bases, with 13 bases remaining between them. The CDR3 spans 15 residues. Germline values: CDR1 MGHRA, CDR2 YSYEKL. CDR3 sequence (DNA): TGCGCCAGCAGCCTTACCGGGACAAGCACCGGGGAGCTGTTTTTT. Protein product: CASSLTGTSTGELFF.

The rearrangement uses TRBV19 and TRBJ2-3; 9 positions agree with TRBD2. This CDR3 comprises 15 residues. Germline V gives CDR1 LNHDA, CDR2 SQIVND (reference sequence). V lost 6 bases and J lost 4; bases outside the gene matches: 8. CDR3: CASSGTGTSPDTQYF. DNA of the CDR3: TGTGCCAGTAGCGGGACCGGGACTAGCCCAGATACGCAGTATTTT.

The gene calls are TRBV14 and TRBJ1-1; the D is unclear. Germline values: CDR1 SGHDN, CDR2 FVKESK. CDR3 length: 12 residues. V lost 2 bases, J lost 6 bases, and 7 bases lay in between. The CDR3 loop is CASSQFRAEAFF. The CDR3 nucleotides are TGTGCCAGCAGCCAATTCCGGGCTGAAGCTTTCTTT.

This rearrangement joins TRBV4-1 to TRBJ1-1; TRBD1 agrees at 7 bases. There are 17 residues in the CDR3. V was clipped by 1 base and J by 1 base; unmatched bases: 9. CDR1 and CDR2 (germline): MGHRA, YSYEKL. CDR3 sequence: CASSQGGRGSGNTEAFF. CDR3 DNA: TGCGCCAGCAGCCAAGGGGGCAGGGGGTCTGGGAACACTGAAGCTTTCTTT.

This chain joins TRBV7-2 and TRBJ2-2, with TRBD2 matching over 7 bases. CDR1 and CDR2 from the germline V gene are SGHTA and FQGNSA. CDR3 length equals 15 residues. J lost 4 bases, V lost 7 bases, and 9 bases had no gene match. CDR3 bases: TGTGCCAGCACCTCGGGGAGGGCGAGCACCGGGGAGCTGTTTTTT. It codes for CASTSGRASTGELFF. The full variable domain, in which reference TRBV7-2 and TRBJ2-2 provide the parts outside the CDR3, is GAGVSQSPSNKVTEKGKDVELRCDPISGHTALYWYRQSLGQGLEFLIYFQGNSAPDKSGLPSDRFSAERTGGSVSTLTIQRTQQEDSAVYLCASTSGRASTGELFFGEGSRLTVL.

This chain joins TRBV3-1 (or the pseudogene TRBV3-2) and TRBJ2-4, with D perhaps TRBD2 (6 bases). From germline, CDR1 is LGHDT and CDR2 YNNKEL (reference sequence). Deletions cut 1 base from V and 0 bases from J, with 10 bases between. CDR3 length: 16 residues. CDR3 nucleotide sequence: TGTGCCAGCAGCCAAGGTCGGGGGTTAGCCAAAAACATTCAGTACTTC. As protein: CASSQGRGLAKNIQYF.

As DNA, the CDR3 is TGCGCCAGCAGCCAAGCCCCCGGCGGATACAATGAGCAGTTCTTC. Translation: CASSQAPGGYNEQFF. V gene TRBV4-1 combines with J gene TRBJ2-1; D call uncertain. The CDR3 is 15 amino acids. Germline V lookup: CDR1 MGHRA, CDR2 YSYEKL. V lost 1 base to trimming and J lost 4 bases, with 11 bases between them.

CDR3 DNA sequence: TGTGCCAGCAGTGTCCACAGGGGAGGTACTGAAGCTTTCTTT. Translating it yields CASSVHRGGTEAFF. The V gene is TRBV2, the J gene TRBJ1-1; TRBD1 matches at 7 bases. Germline trimming cut 4 bases from V and 5 bases from J; bases unmatched to any gene: 7. The CDR3 has 14 amino acids. Germline values: CDR1 SNHLY, CDR2 FYNNEI.

The CDR3 spells CSASVTYQETQYF. As DNA, the CDR3 is TGCAGTGCTAGTGTAACCTATCAAGAGACCCAGTACTTC. This chain joins TRBV20-1 and TRBJ2-5; D is uncertain. There are 13 residues in the CDR3. The V and J ends lost 3 bases and 2 bases respectively, with 10 bases between them. The germline V gene encodes CDR1 DFQATT and CDR2 SNEGSKA (reference sequence).

The rearrangement uses TRBV15 and TRBJ1-2, with 7 bases identical to TRBD1. The CDR3 contains 16 residues. With V trimmed by 1 base and J by 6 bases, 11 bases remained unmatched. Germline V lookup: CDR1 LNHNV, CDR2 YYDKDF (reference sequence). The chain's CDR3 is CATSRVGRGPLHGYTF. CDR3 nucleotide sequence: TGTGCCACCAGCAGAGTAGGTAGGGGGCCACTTCATGGCTACACCTTC.

This chain connects TRBV2 to TRBJ1-3, with 8 bases fitting TRBD1. CDR3 size: 15 residues. Trimming at V came to 2 bases and at J to 4 bases, leaving 4 bases not matched to a gene. Germline CDR1 reads SNHLY; CDR2 reads FYNNEI. For the CDR3, the DNA is TGTGCCAGCAGTGAAATCAGGGGGCGAGGAAACACCATATATTTT. Protein product: CASSEIRGRGNTIYF.

The chain joins TRBV9 to TRBJ1-3; no reliable D call. This CDR3 comprises 13 residues. Per the germline V gene, CDR1 is SGDLS and CDR2 is YYNGEE. Trimming stripped 7 bases from V and 0 bases from J, with 8 bases between. CDR3 loop: CASAVSSGNTIYF. In DNA form, the CDR3 reads TGTGCCAGCGCCGTGAGCTCTGGAAACACCATATATTTT.

This chain links TRBV9 with TRBJ2-5, with TRBD1 identical over 10 bases. V dropped 0 bases and J dropped 4; count of bases not matched to a gene: 3. Germline V lookup: CDR1 SGDLS, CDR2 YYNGEE. The CDR3 is 15 amino acids. DNA for the CDR3: TGTGCCAGCAGCGTAGTTGGGACAGGGGTAGAGACCCAGTACTTC. Its translation: CASSVVGTGVETQYF. The variable domain in full, with the rest retrieved from reference TRBV9 and TRBJ2-5, is DSGVTQTPKHLITATGQRVTLRCSPRSGDLSVYWYQQSLDQGLQFLIQYYNGEERAKGNILERFSAQQFPDLHSELNLSSLELGDSALYFCASSVVGTGVETQYFGPGTRLLVL.

V gene TRBV12-5 combines with J gene TRBJ2-1; D is unclear. The germline gives CDR1 LGHNT, CDR2 FRNRAP. The CDR3 consists of 15 residues. V dropped 0 bases and J dropped 5 bases, with 11 bases sitting between them. As DNA, the CDR3 is TGTGCTAGTGGTTTGGTACGGGTCGAGGACAATGAGCAGTTCTTC. It yields the protein CASGLVRVEDNEQFF.

The CDR3 region is CASSRQGSGNTIYF. CDR3 in DNA: TGTGCCAGCTCACGCCAGGGCTCTGGAAACACCATATATTTT. The chain joins TRBV18 to TRBJ1-3, with D perhaps matching TRBD1 (5 bases). Germline CDR1 KGHSH, CDR2 LQKENI. V was trimmed by 4 bases and J by 0 bases, leaving 7 bases between them. The CDR3 spans 14 residues.

This clone was seen once. The chain employs TRBV7-9 and TRBJ2-2; possibly TRBD2 for D (6 bases). Germline-derived CDR1 and CDR2 are SEHNR and FQNEAQ (reference sequence). CDR3 length: 14 residues. CDR3: CAQTGTSNTGELFF. The CDR3 DNA reads as TGTGCGCAAACCGGGACTTCGAACACCGGGGAGCTGTTTTTT.

This clone has just a few counts. The chain uses TRBV15 and TRBJ1-6; 9 positions match TRBD1. CDR3 length equals 15 residues. V gave up 7 bases and J gave up 7 bases; unmatched junction bases: 8. Germline assignment: CDR1 LNHNV and CDR2 YYDKDF (reference sequence). CDR3 sequence reads: CATTRTGTGNSPLHF. The CDR3 DNA sequence: TGTGCCACCACGCGGACCGGGACAGGGAATTCACCCCTCCACTTT.